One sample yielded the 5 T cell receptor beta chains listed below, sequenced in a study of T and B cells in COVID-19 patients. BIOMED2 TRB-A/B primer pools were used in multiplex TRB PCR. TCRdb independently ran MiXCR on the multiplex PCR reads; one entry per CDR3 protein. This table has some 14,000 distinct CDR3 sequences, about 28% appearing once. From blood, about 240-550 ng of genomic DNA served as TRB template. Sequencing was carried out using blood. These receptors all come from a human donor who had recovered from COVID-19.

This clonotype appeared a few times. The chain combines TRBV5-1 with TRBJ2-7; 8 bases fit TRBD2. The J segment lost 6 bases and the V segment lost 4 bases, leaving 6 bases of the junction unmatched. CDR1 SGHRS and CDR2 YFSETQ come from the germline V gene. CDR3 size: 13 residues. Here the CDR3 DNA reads TGCGCCAGCAGCAGAATAGCGGGAAGCGAGCAGTACTTC. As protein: CASSRIAGSEQYF.

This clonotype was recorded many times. CDR3 sequence reads: CASSLGTGSEQYF. The CDR3 DNA is TGTGCCAGCAGTTTAGGGACAGGGTCCGAGCAGTACTTC. The chain carries TRBV27 and TRBJ2-7; 9 bases are a match to TRBD1. The V segment lost 2 bases and the J segment 6 bases; nucleotides outside the gene matches: 2. The germline V gene encodes CDR1 MNHEY and CDR2 SMNVEV (reference sequence). The CDR3 runs to 13 residues.

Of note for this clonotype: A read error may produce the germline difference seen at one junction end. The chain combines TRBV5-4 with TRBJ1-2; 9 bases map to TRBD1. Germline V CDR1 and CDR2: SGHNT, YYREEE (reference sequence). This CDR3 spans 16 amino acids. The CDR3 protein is CASNLPGQGSSEGYTF. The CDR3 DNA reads TGTGCCAGCAACTTGCCGGGACAGGGCTCTTCGGAAGGCTACACCTTC.

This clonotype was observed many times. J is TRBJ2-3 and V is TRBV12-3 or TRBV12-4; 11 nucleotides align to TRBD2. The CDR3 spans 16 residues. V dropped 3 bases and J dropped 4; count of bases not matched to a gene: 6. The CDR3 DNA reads TGTGCCAGCAGTTTGGGTAGCGGGGGGGTGGCAGATACGCAGTATTTT. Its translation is CASSLGSGGVADTQYF.

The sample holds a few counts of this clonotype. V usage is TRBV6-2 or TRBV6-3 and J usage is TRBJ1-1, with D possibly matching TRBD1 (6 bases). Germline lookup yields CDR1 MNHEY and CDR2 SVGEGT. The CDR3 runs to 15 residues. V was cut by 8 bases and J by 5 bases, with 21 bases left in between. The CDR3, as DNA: TGTGCCAGCGTGTCTTGGGGGGGCGCGAGAACTGAAGCTTTCTTT. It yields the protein CASVSWGGARTEAFF.